The 20 T cell receptor beta chains in this list originate from one sample, sequenced in a study of blood T cell repertoires in COVID-19 (dated by TCRdb to the early 2020s). Preparation of the library involved the immunoSEQ multiplex PCR assay. Imported from immuneACCESS, the table was reduced by TCRdb to in-frame sequences with V and J called. These copies leave out some clones; in studies compared against another copy, an unresolved V gene accounts for under half, and the cause of the remainder is not known. In this sample the table shows more than 45,000 clones, more than 75% of which occur a single time. 20% to 25% of the sample is in the top ten clones. The sample comprised peripheral blood. These receptors were taken from a woman aged 55-69 years with acute or convalescent COVID-19.

This clone has just one count. This chain uses TRBV24-1 with TRBJ2-1, with 9 bases aligning to TRBD1. The CDR3 is 16 amino acids. Looked up from germline, CDR1 is KGHDR and CDR2 is SFDVKD. The trim removed 5 bases at V and 4 bases at J, leaving 8 bases unmatched. The DNA for the CDR3 is TGTGCCACCAGTGCCGGGGACAGGGACCCTTACAATGAGCAGTTCTTC. It is translated as CATSAGDRDPYNEQFF.

The rearrangement links TRBV7-8 to TRBJ2-7, with D possibly TRBD1 on 5 matching bases. Germline CDR1 reads SGHVS; CDR2 reads FQNEAQ. The CDR3 consists of 13 residues. V was cut by 5 bases and J by 3 bases, with 11 bases left in between. This CDR3 is CASSPPDNYEQYF. In DNA form, the CDR3 reads TGTGCCAGCAGCCCCCCGGACAACTACGAGCAGTACTTC. Full variable domain (missing parts from reference TRBV7-8 and TRBJ2-7): GAGVSQSPRYKVAKRGQDVALRCDPISGHVSLFWYQQALGQGPEFLTYFQNEAQLDKSGLPSDRFFAERPEGSVSTLKIQRTQQEDSAVYLCASSPPDNYEQYFGPGTRLTVT.

CDR3 loop: CASGRDSMDTQYF. In DNA, the CDR3 is TGTGCCAGCGGCCGGGACTCCATGGATACGCAGTATTTT. The V and J genes are TRBV6-5 and TRBJ2-3; a weak D match, TRBD2 (6 bases). V gave up 8 bases and J gave up 6 bases, with 15 bases separating them. This CDR3 spans 13 amino acids. CDR1 and CDR2 from the germline V gene are MNHEY and SVGAGI.

This clone turned up a few times. The chain couples TRBV9 to TRBJ1-6, with 7 bases fitting TRBD1. With V trimmed by 4 bases and J by 7 bases, 8 bases remained unmatched. CDR1 and CDR2 (germline): SGDLS, YYNGEE. The length of the CDR3 is 15 residues. This CDR3 is CASSTQGRQNSPLHF. The CDR3, as DNA: TGTGCCAGCAGCACACAGGGGCGGCAGAATTCACCCCTCCACTTT.

This clone has only a few counts. V gene TRBV5-6 combines with J gene TRBJ2-7, with D perhaps TRBD2 (6 bases). The length of the CDR3 is 14 residues. The germline CDR1 and CDR2 sequences are SGHDT and YYEEEE. Between the trimmed V and J ends, which lost 1 base and 5 bases, there was a span of 13 bases. Here the CDR3 DNA reads TGTGCCAGCAGCTTGACAGCCCGGAGGGACGAGCAGTACTTC. Translation: CASSLTARRDEQYF.

The rearrangement links TRBV7-2 to TRBJ1-1, with D possibly TRBD1 on 6 matching bases. Trimming took off 7 bases at V and 1 base at J, with 13 bases between the two ends. CDR1 and CDR2 (germline): SGHTA, FQGNSA. This CDR3 is 14 amino acids long. For the CDR3, the DNA is TGTGCCAGCACCAGAGGGGGGGCGAACACTGAAGCTTTCTTT. Residues: CASTRGGANTEAFF.

The rearrangement uses TRBV3-1 (or the pseudogene TRBV3-2) and TRBJ2-1; D gene ambiguous. The length of the CDR3 is 12 residues. The V gene's germline CDR1 is LGHDT and CDR2 YNNKEL (reference sequence). V was trimmed by 4 bases and J by 8 bases, leaving 9 bases between them. The CDR3: CASSRLVHEQFF. The CDR3 DNA follows: TGTGCCAGCAGCCGACTTGTTCATGAGCAGTTCTTC.

The chain recombines TRBV3-1 (or the pseudogene TRBV3-2) with TRBJ2-1; 9 nucleotides agree with TRBD2. The V gene's germline CDR1 is LGHDT and CDR2 YNNKEL (reference sequence). J was trimmed by 7 bases and V by 3 bases; bases with no gene match: 4. This CDR3 has 14 amino acids. The CDR3 protein is CASSQAGGRNEQFF. The CDR3 bases are TGTGCCAGCAGCCAGGCGGGGGGGCGTAATGAGCAGTTCTTC.

This rearrangement joins TRBV6-2 or TRBV6-3 to TRBJ2-5; possibly TRBD1 for D (6 bases). V was trimmed by 4 bases and J by 2 bases, leaving 11 bases between them. The CDR3 sequence is 14 residues long. Per the germline V gene, CDR1 is MNHEY and CDR2 is SVGEGT. The CDR3 sequence: CASSSHGQQETQYF. The CDR3 DNA follows: TGTGCCAGCAGTTCCCACGGACAGCAAGAGACCCAGTACTTC.

The CDR3 coding sequence is TGTGCCAGCAGTTTCACAGGGAGGGGATCACCCCTCCACTTT. Amino acid sequence: CASSFTGRGSPLHF. V and J are TRBV6-5 and TRBJ1-6; perhaps TRBD1 as D (6 bases). The CDR3 spans 14 residues. The germline gives CDR1 MNHEY, CDR2 SVGAGI. V lost 4 bases and J 10 bases, leaving 14 bases between the germline ends.

This clone was observed a handful of times. V and J are TRBV2 and TRBJ1-3; D possibly corresponds to TRBD1 (6 bases). The CDR3 extends over 14 amino acids. The V gene lost 3 bases and the J gene lost 7 bases, with 13 bases spanning the gap. Germline CDR1 reads SNHLY; CDR2 reads FYNNEI. CDR3 loop: CASSDRGDGNTIYF. The DNA of the CDR3 is TGTGCCAGCAGTGACAGGGGTGATGGTAACACCATATATTTT.

The CDR3 loop reads CASTEGANVLTF. The CDR3 DNA reads as TGTGCCAGCACCGAGGGGGCCAACGTCCTGACTTTC. V usage is TRBV12-3 or TRBV12-4 and J usage is TRBJ2-6; D is unresolved. Trimming shortened V by 7 bases and J by 4 bases, and 5 bases separated the two germline ends. The CDR3 is 12 amino acids.

V is TRBV6-5 and J is TRBJ2-7, with no clear D. The germline V gene has CDR1 MNHEY and CDR2 SVGAGI. The CDR3 spans 14 residues. The V gene lost 7 bases and the J gene lost 0 bases, with 13 bases spanning the gap. CDR3 nucleotides: TGTGCCAGCACCGTCTTAGCCAGCTCCTACGAGCAGTACTTC. It encodes CASTVLASSYEQYF.

The chain combines TRBV6-2 or TRBV6-3 with TRBJ1-1; D remains ambiguous. V lost 6 bases, J lost 5 bases, and 13 bases lay in between. The CDR3 sequence is 13 residues long. Germline V gene lookup returns CDR1 MNHEY and CDR2 SVGEGT. CDR3 protein: CASSNGVGTEAFF. The CDR3 bases are TGTGCCAGCAGCAACGGGGTTGGGACTGAAGCTTTCTTT.

The V call is TRBV5-4, the J call TRBJ2-3, with D tentatively TRBD2 (7 bases). Trimming removed 8 bases at V and 2 bases at J, with 12 bases between. Germline V CDR1 and CDR2: SGHNT, YYREEE (reference sequence). The CDR3 is made up of 13 amino acids. The CDR3 is CASWGGHTDTQYF. For the CDR3, the DNA is TGTGCCAGTTGGGGGGGGCACACAGATACGCAGTATTTT.

This clone was counted a single time. The chain has TRBV30 and TRBJ2-1; D ambiguous. The CDR3 is made up of 13 amino acids. Germline CDR1 is GTSNPN and CDR2 is SVGIG (reference sequence). V was clipped by 1 base and J by 2 bases, with 6 bases between them. The CDR3 loop reads CAWSGAAYNEQFF. CDR3 coding DNA: TGTGCCTGGAGTGGGGCAGCCTACAATGAGCAGTTCTTC.

The V gene is TRBV4-1, the J gene TRBJ2-1; TRBD2 matches 7 bases. Per germline, CDR1 MGHRA and CDR2 YSYEKL. The V and J ends lost 4 bases and 1 base, in that order; junction bases with no gene match: 13. The CDR3 sequence is 18 residues long. CDR3 coding DNA: TGCGCCAGCAGCCCAAGGGAGGGCCATGAGGGTTCCTACAATGAGCAGTTCTTC. Its protein product is CASSPREGHEGSYNEQFF.

The DNA for the CDR3 is TGTGCCTGGTGCCTGGGGAGCGGGGGGGGCTACGAGCAGTACTTC. Translation: CAWCLGSGGGYEQYF. The rearrangement joins TRBV30 to TRBJ2-7; 10 bases map to TRBD2. Unmatched junction bases numbered 10, after V lost 5 bases and J lost 3 bases. Germline V lookup: CDR1 GTSNPN, CDR2 SVGIG (reference sequence). The CDR3 totals 15 residues.

CDR3 amino acids: CASSLQGGLYEQYF. CDR3 bases: TGTGCCAGCAGTTTACAGGGAGGGCTCTACGAGCAGTACTTC. This chain joins TRBV28 and TRBJ2-7; 7 bases line up with TRBD2. The J segment lost 3 bases and the V segment lost 2 bases, leaving 4 bases of the junction unmatched. CDR3 size: 14 residues. Germline loops: CDR1 MDHEN, CDR2 SYDVKM.

This chain joins TRBV5-8 and TRBJ2-1; 10 positions match TRBD1. The CDR3 contains 15 residues. Germline loops: CDR1 SGHTS, CDR2 YDEGEE. Unmatched junction bases numbered 1, after V lost 1 base and J lost 3 bases. In DNA, the CDR3 is TGTGCCAGCAGCTTGTGGGACAGGGGCTACAATGAGCAGTTCTTC. Encoded protein: CASSLWDRGYNEQFF.